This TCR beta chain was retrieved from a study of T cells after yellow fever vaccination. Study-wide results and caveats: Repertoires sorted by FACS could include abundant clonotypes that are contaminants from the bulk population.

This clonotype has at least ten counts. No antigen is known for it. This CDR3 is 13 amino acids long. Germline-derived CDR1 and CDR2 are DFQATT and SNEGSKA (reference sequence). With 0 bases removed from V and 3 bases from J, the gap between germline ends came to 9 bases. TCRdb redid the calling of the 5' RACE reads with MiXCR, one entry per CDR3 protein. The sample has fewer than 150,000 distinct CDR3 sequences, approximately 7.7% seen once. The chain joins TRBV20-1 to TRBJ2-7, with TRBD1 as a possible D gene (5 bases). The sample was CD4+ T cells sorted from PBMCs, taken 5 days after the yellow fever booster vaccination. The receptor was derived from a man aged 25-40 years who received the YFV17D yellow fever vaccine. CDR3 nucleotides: TGCAGTGCTAGAGATGCAGGGATCTACGAGCAGTACTTC. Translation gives CSARDAGIYEQYF.